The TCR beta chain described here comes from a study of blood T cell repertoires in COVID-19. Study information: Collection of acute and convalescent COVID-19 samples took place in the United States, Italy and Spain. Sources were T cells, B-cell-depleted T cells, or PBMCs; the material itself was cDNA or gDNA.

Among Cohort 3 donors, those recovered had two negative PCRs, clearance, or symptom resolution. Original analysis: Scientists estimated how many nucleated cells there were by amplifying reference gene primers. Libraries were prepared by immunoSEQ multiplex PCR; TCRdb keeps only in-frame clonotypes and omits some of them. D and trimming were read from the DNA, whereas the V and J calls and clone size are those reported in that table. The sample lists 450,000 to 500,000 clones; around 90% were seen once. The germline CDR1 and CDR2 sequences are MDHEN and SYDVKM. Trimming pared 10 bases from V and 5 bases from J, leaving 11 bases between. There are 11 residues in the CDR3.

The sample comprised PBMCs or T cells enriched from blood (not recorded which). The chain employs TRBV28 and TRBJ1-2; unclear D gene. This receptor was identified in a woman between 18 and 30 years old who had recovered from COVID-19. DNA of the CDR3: TGTGCCATAACACGGGGATATGGCTACACCTTC. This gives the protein CAITRGYGYTF.